The 5 T cell receptor beta chains given below trace back to one sample, sequenced in a study of response to subunit inactivated influenza vaccine. One entry per CDR3 protein, called by TCRdb with MiXCR from the RT-PCR reads. The sample consists of roughly 650,000 distinct CDR3 sequences, about 14% of them appearing once. The source was PBMCs from blood, collected around 15 days before vaccination. These receptor sequences come from a man in his fifties or sixties who received an inactivated influenza vaccine.

In this sample, this clonotype turned up a few times. The rearrangement links TRBV12-3 or TRBV12-4 to TRBJ1-3; D not resolved. Trimming took 5 bases from V and 6 from J, leaving 14 bases between them. The CDR3 totals 14 residues. For the CDR3, the DNA is TGTGCCAGCAGTCCCGGGATGGCGGTAAACACCATATATTTT. Protein product: CASSPGMAVNTIYF.

This clonotype has at least ten counts. The chain uses TRBV6-1 and TRBJ2-3; no reliable D call. This CDR3 comprises 14 residues. Germline assignment: CDR1 MNHNS and CDR2 SASEGT. V lost 0 bases, J lost 0 bases, and 4 bases lay in between. The CDR3 sequence: CASSEAGSTDTQYF. The CDR3 DNA sequence: TGTGCCAGCAGTGAAGCGGGCAGCACAGATACGCAGTATTTT.

The chain uses TRBV5-6 and TRBJ2-7; TRBD1 aligns across 8 bases. Germline values: CDR1 SGHDT, CDR2 YYEEEE. Trimming took 1 base from V and 5 from J; bases not matched to a gene: 8. The CDR3 spans 15 residues. The CDR3, as DNA: TGTGCCAGCAGCTTGCCAGGACAGGGAACTAACGAGCAGTACTTC. Translation: CASSLPGQGTNEQYF.

This clonotype came up a few times. V is TRBV6-5 and J is TRBJ2-1; tentative D call: TRBD2 (6 bases). The CDR3 contains 17 residues. Germline CDR1 reads MNHEY; CDR2 reads SVGAGI. V lost 8 bases and J lost 6, with 26 bases in between. The CDR3 DNA reads as TGTGCCAGCGGCTACAGGACCGGGAGAGGGTTGGTCAATGAGCAGTTCTTC. This gives the protein CASGYRTGRGLVNEQFF.

The chain combines TRBV7-8 with TRBJ2-1; D unclear. Trimming left V 5 bases short and J 7 bases short, with 9 bases between. CDR3 length: 12 residues. Germline-derived CDR1 and CDR2 are SGHVS and FQNEAQ. The CDR3 DNA sequence: TGTGCCAGCAGCCCTGTTTTGAATGAGCAGTTCTTC. Translating gives CASSPVLNEQFF.